This TCR beta chain was observed in a study of a mutant IDH1 vaccine in newly diagnosed glioma. Data came from immunoSEQ multiplex PCR; TCRdb stores just in-frame clones and leaves some out. The sample carries about 36,000 clones, under 90% recorded once. Time point denoted: week 11, during vaccination. Every vaccine dose comprised 300 ug of mutant IDH1 20-mer peptide plus topical imiquimod. Concerning this clone: What it recognizes is unknown.

V lost 5 bases, J lost 7 bases, and 14 bases lay in between. The CDR3 consists of 14 residues. CDR1 and CDR2 from the germline V gene are LNHDA and SQIVND (reference sequence). The sequences come from peripheral blood mononuclear cells (PBMCs), collected from a glioma patient whose treatment included an IDH1 peptide vaccine. The chain uses TRBV19 and TRBJ1-4, with a possible D match to TRBD1 (6 bases). This TCR came from a woman in her thirties with glioma. Some clones in this sample may be carry-over from other donors' samples. CDR3 nucleotide sequence: TGTGCCAGTAGTGTCAACAGGGCCGGTGAAAAACTGTTTTTT. Translated, it gives CASSVNRAGEKLFF.